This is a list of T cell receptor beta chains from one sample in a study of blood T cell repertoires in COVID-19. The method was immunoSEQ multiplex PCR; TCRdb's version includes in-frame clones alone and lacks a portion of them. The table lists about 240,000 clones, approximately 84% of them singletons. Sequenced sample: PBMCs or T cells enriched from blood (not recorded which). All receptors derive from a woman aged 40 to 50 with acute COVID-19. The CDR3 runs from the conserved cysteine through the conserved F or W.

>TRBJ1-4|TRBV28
CASSLYQVPNEKLFF
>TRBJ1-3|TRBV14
CASSQDSRTGGNTIYF
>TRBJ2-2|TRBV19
CASSLDRATGELFF
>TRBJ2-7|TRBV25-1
CASSGSGTVPYEQYF
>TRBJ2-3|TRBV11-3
CAISGSGLTDTQYF
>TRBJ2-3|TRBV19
CASSIGRETDTQYF
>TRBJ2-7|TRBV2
CASSAPIGSYEQYF
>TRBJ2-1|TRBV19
CASSTTNGEQFF
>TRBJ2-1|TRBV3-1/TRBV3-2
CASSLTSAGNEQFF
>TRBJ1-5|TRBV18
CASSTKGQGFDQPQHF
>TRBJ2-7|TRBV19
CASSIASRPAGGIPYEQYF
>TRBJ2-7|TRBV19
CASSIGAGGTYEQYF
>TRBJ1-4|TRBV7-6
CASSNSPLDRTEKLFF
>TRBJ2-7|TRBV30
CAWAGMGGYYEQYF
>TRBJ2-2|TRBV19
CASSIRASGALGELFF
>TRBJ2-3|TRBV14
CASSQGLAGEWSTDTQYF
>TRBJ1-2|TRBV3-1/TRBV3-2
CASILNYGYTF
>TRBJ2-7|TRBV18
CASSPKTSGPYEQYF
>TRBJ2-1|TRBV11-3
CASTTVRLAGREEQFF
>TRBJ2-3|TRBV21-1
CASSKELLGGSMTDTQYF
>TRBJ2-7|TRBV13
CASSLGTAGPQYF
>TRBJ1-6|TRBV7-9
CASSLAGPGSSPLHF
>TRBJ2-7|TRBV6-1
CASSPNRQGEQYF
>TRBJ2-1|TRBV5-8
CASSLGTGSGNEQFF
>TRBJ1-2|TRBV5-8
CASSHRTGTEDGYTF
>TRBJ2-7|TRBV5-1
CASSGGLAKGEQYF
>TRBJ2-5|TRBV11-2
CASSTPDREVETQYF
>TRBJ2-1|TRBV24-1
CATGLAGGFEQFF
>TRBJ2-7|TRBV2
CASQKAPGGSAEQYF
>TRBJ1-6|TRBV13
CASSPPSGRNNSPLHF
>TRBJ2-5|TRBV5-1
CASSLASTEETQYF
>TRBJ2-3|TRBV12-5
CASGPDRSSTDTQYF
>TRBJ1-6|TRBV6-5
CASRADRENSSPLHF
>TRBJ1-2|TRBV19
CASSTGVWGYTF
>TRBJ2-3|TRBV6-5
CASSYSGPPNTDTQYF
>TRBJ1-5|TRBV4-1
CASSRTGLDSNQPQHF
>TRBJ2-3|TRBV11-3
CASSLGGQSSTDTQYF
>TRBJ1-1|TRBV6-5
CASSPSGVTEAFF
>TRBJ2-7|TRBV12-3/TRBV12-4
CASRRQGSNEQYF
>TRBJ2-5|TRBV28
CASRGQGREETQYF
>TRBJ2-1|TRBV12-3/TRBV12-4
CASTPRQGEQFF
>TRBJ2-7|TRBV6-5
CASRSAGEVYEQYF
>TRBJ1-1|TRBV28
CASRSALGVFTEAFF
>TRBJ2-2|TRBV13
CASSSGTSGNTGELFF